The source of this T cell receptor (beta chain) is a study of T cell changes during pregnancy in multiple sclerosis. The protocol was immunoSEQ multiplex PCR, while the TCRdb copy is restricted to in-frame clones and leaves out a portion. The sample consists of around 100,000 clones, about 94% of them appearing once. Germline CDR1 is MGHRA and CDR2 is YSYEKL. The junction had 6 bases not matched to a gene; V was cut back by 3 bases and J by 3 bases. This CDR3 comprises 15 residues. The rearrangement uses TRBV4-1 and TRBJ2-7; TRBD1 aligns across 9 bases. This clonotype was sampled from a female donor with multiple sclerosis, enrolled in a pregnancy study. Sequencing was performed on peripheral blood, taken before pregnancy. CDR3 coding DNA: TGCGCCAGCAGCCAGGGACAGGGAGGGGGCTACGAGCAGTACTTC. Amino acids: CASSQGQGGGYEQYF.